Included here is one T cell receptor beta chain sequence, with context. The antigen is not known. These data are taken from a study of blood T cells in healthy people across ages. Trimming took 8 bases from V and 8 from J, leaving 18 bases between them. The CDR3 length is 13 residues. Germline V CDR1 and CDR2: MNHEY, SMNVEV (reference sequence). Total RNA, at least 5.5 micrograms per sample, was extracted from PBMCs. Combining a sample-barcoded 5' primer with a J-beta primer mix, a second PCR ran for roughly 7 to 12 cycles. TCRdb ran MiXCR on the 5' RACE reads and lists one entry per CDR3 protein. This table has approximately 1,700,000 distinct CDR3 sequences, about two fifths appearing once. Overall study findings and caveats: Diversity was higher, and naive CD4+ cells more numerous, in long-lived donors than in aged donors. Strong correlation was found linking TCR beta diversity to naive T cell percentage. Any conclusive comparison of naive versus antigen-experienced cells was prevented by using unsorted PBMCs.

The receptor was derived from a human donor in good health. The sample comprised blood. This chain connects TRBV27 to TRBJ1-1; a possible D gene is TRBD1 (5 bases). This chain's CDR3 is CASAIGGRQEAFF. For the CDR3, the DNA is TGTGCCAGCGCCATAGGAGGGAGACAGGAAGCTTTCTTT.